The 27 T cell receptor beta chains in this list originate from one sample, sequenced in a study of T cell responses to AZD1222 COVID-19 vaccine. TCRdb keeps only in-frame clones here, not all; method: immunoSEQ multiplex PCR. The table has some 150,000 clones, more than 90% seen once. The sample in question was peripheral blood, obtained on day 0 of AZD1222 vaccination. All receptors derive from an adult in good health.

The chain combines TRBV18 with TRBJ1-1; D is ambiguous. CDR3 length: 14 residues. Trimming pared 0 bases from V and 7 bases from J, leaving 12 bases between. Per the germline V gene, CDR1 is KGHSH and CDR2 is LQKENI. CDR3: CASSPPRVGGEAFF. CDR3 bases: TGTGCCAGCTCACCACCCCGGGTTGGAGGTGAAGCTTTCTTT.

The chain uses TRBV7-9 and TRBJ2-1; 8 positions agree with TRBD2. Germline V gives CDR1 SEHNR, CDR2 FQNEAQ (reference sequence). This CDR3 region has 15 residues. V was pared by 5 bases and J by 4 bases, with 7 bases of the junction left unmatched. CDR3: CASSKAGVVYNEQFF. CDR3 coding DNA: TGTGCCAGCAGCAAAGCGGGGGTGGTTTACAATGAGCAGTTCTTC.

This chain joins TRBV7-3 and TRBJ1-1; perhaps TRBD1 as D (5 bases). Germline-derived CDR1 and CDR2 are SGHTA and FQGTGA. Between the trimmed V and J ends, which lost 8 bases and 0 bases, there was a span of 16 bases. There are 15 residues in the CDR3. CDR3 sequence: CASALQGELNTEAFF. The CDR3, as DNA: TGTGCCAGCGCCCTCCAGGGTGAGCTGAACACTGAAGCTTTCTTT.

The rearrangement links TRBV28 to TRBJ1-2; 7 bases match TRBD1. CDR3 length: 12 residues. V was pared by 2 bases and J by 14 bases, with 8 bases of the junction left unmatched. Looked up from germline, CDR1 is MDHEN and CDR2 is SYDVKM. CDR3 bases: TGTGCCAGCAGTTTAGCCGGGACAGTCTATACCTTC. Amino acids: CASSLAGTVYTF.

Only a few counts were recorded for this clone. The genes are TRBV5-1 and TRBJ1-1; 7 bases line up with TRBD1. The CDR3 sequence is 15 residues long. The J segment lost 3 bases and the V segment lost 2 bases, leaving 7 bases of the junction unmatched. Germline V gene sequence: CDR1 SGHRS, CDR2 YFSETQ. Here the CDR3 reads CASSFKQGPYTEAFF. The CDR3 nucleotides read TGCGCCAGCAGCTTCAAACAGGGGCCCTACACTGAAGCTTTCTTT.

This clone was counted at least ten times. This sequence joins TRBV19 and TRBJ2-7; 7 positions agree with TRBD1. The V gene end was trimmed by 3 bases and the J gene end by 4 bases; junction bases not matched to a gene: 6. This CDR3 region has 14 residues. Germline CDR1 LNHDA, CDR2 SQIVND (reference sequence). The CDR3 here is CASSINPGGYEQYF. DNA for the CDR3: TGTGCCAGTAGTATTAACCCAGGGGGTTACGAGCAGTACTTC.

The rearrangement links TRBV6-6 to TRBJ1-5, with D perhaps TRBD1 (5 bases). V lost 5 bases, J lost 4 bases, and 6 bases lay in between. Germline V gene lookup returns CDR1 MNHNY and CDR2 SVGAGI (reference sequence). This CDR3 region has 12 residues. DNA of the CDR3: TGTGCCAGCAGTCGACAGAATCAGCCCCAGCATTTT. The encoded protein is CASSRQNQPQHF.

A single count supports this clone. This sequence joins TRBV9 and TRBJ1-1, with TRBD1 identical over 7 bases. The CDR3 is made up of 14 amino acids. Unmatched junction bases numbered 12, after V lost 2 bases and J lost 11 bases. Germline V gene lookup returns CDR1 SGDLS and CDR2 YYNGEE. The CDR3 sequence: CASSVQTGPQRAFF. Written as DNA, the CDR3 is TGTGCCAGCAGCGTCCAGACAGGGCCGCAGAGGGCTTTCTTT.

This clone came up once. V and J are TRBV18 and TRBJ1-3, with 10 bases identical to TRBD1. Germline V gene lookup returns CDR1 KGHSH and CDR2 LQKENI. V lost 5 bases, J lost 2 bases, and 3 bases stayed unmatched. This CDR3 is 15 amino acids long. CDR3 nucleotide sequence: TGTGCCAGCTCAAAGGACAGGGGGACTGGAAACACCATATATTTT. Translating it yields CASSKDRGTGNTIYF. Based on the CDR3 plus reference TRBV18 and TRBJ1-3, the full variable domain is NAGVMQNPRHLVRRRGQEARLRCSPMKGHSHVYWYRQLPEEGLKFMVYLQKENIIDESGMPKERFSAEFPKEGPSILRIQQVVRGDSAAYFCASSKDRGTGNTIYFGEGSWLTVV.

This rearrangement joins TRBV27 to TRBJ1-5, with a weak D call TRBD1 (5 bases). Trimming took 5 bases from V and 4 from J, leaving 12 bases between them. Germline values: CDR1 MNHEY, CDR2 SMNVEV (reference sequence). This CDR3 spans 14 amino acids. The CDR3 loop is CASSPGGGNQPQHF. The CDR3 DNA sequence: TGTGCCAGCAGTCCCGGTGGGGGAAATCAGCCCCAGCATTTT.

The chain is built from TRBV5-4 and TRBJ2-3; D is possibly TRBD2 (5 bases). V lost 2 bases and J lost 2, with 12 bases in between. The CDR3 has 15 amino acids. Germline-derived CDR1 and CDR2 are SGHNT and YYREEE (reference sequence). CDR3 coding DNA: TGTGCCAGCAGCTTAGGCGGGCCTCCCACAGATACGCAGTATTTT. Residues: CASSLGGPPTDTQYF.

The gene calls are TRBV6-2 or TRBV6-3 and TRBJ1-5; no clear D. Germline CDR1 reads MNHEY; CDR2 reads SVGEGT. CDR3 length equals 18 residues. V was cut by 5 bases and J by 1 base, with 21 bases left in between. CDR3 DNA: TGTGCCAGCAGTAAAAGGAAGTTGGAAGATCGAAGCAATCAGCCCCAGCATTTT. Translation: CASSKRKLEDRSNQPQHF.

Comment on this clone: Distinct nucleotide sequences in the sample also encode this CDR3. V gene TRBV4-1 combines with J gene TRBJ1-5; no clear D gene. V was trimmed by 0 bases and J by 4 bases, leaving 10 bases between them. Germline assignment: CDR1 MGHRA and CDR2 YSYEKL. This CDR3 has 15 residues. In DNA form, the CDR3 reads TGCGCCAGCAGCCAAGACCCCGGGAGGAATCAGCCCCAGCATTTT. Its protein is CASSQDPGRNQPQHF.

The genes are TRBV19 and TRBJ2-2; TRBD1 agrees at 9 bases. CDR3 size: 15 residues. The ends lost 3 bases at V and 6 bases at J; junction bases unmatched: 5. The V gene's germline CDR1 is LNHDA and CDR2 SQIVND (reference sequence). CDR3 sequence (DNA): TGTGCCAGTAGTATCCCCGGGACAGGGCCCGGGGAGCTGTTTTTT. Protein sequence: CASSIPGTGPGELFF.

The chain uses TRBV5-8 and TRBJ1-6, with D uncertain. Trimming pared 1 base from V and 0 bases from J, leaving 8 bases between. This CDR3 comprises 16 residues. Germline V gene data show CDR1 as SGHTS and CDR2 as YDEGEE. CDR3 nucleotides: TGTGCCAGCAGCTTGTTAGGGAGCTCCTATAATTCACCCCTCCACTTT. This gives the protein CASSLLGSSYNSPLHF.

The genes are TRBV4-3 and TRBJ1-3; 7 bases line up with TRBD1. The CDR3 consists of 16 residues. The germline CDR1 and CDR2 sequences are LGHNA and YSLEER. With 0 bases clipped from V and 7 bases from J, the junction kept 9 bases outside the gene matches. The CDR3 sequence: CASSQDQQQGSNTIYF. In DNA, the CDR3 is TGCGCCAGCAGCCAAGATCAGCAACAGGGGAGCAACACCATATATTTT.

V gene TRBV5-1 combines with J gene TRBJ2-3; 12 positions agree with TRBD2. The germline CDR1 and CDR2 sequences are SGHRS and YFSETQ. The CDR3 loop spans 16 amino acids. Germline trimming cut 4 bases from V and 2 bases from J; bases unmatched to any gene: 5. CDR3 sequence: CASSIRTSGNTDTQYF. The CDR3 region has the DNA TGCGCCAGCAGCATCCGGACTAGCGGGAACACAGATACGCAGTATTTT.

The V call is TRBV10-2, the J call TRBJ1-6; 10 positions agree with TRBD1. Unmatched junction bases numbered 12, after V lost 6 bases and J lost 7 bases. This CDR3 has 17 residues. Germline lookup yields CDR1 WSHSY and CDR2 SAAADI. CDR3 loop: CASRDPGTGVWNSPLHF. As DNA, the CDR3 is TGCGCCAGCAGGGATCCCGGGACAGGGGTTTGGAATTCACCCCTCCACTTT.

The J gene is TRBJ2-5, the V gene TRBV27; D assignment may be TRBD1 or TRBD2 (5 bases each). This CDR3 spans 14 amino acids. CDR1 is MNHEY, CDR2 SMNVEV, per germline (reference sequence). The V end lost 4 bases, the J end lost 5 bases, and 14 bases lay between the germline ends. In nucleotides, the CDR3 is TGTGCCAGCAGTTCAGGGTTAGGGACGGAGACCCAGTACTTC. Translating gives CASSSGLGTETQYF.

The rearrangement links TRBV10-3 to TRBJ1-1, with D possibly matching TRBD1 (6 bases). Trimming cost V 10 bases and J 1 base, with 16 bases left between them. The CDR3 has 14 amino acids. Germline V lookup: CDR1 ENHRY, CDR2 SYGVKD. The CDR3 loop reads CATQRGAGNTEAFF. The CDR3 DNA is TGTGCCACCCAACGGGGGGCGGGGAACACTGAAGCTTTCTTT.

The chain couples TRBV10-1 to TRBJ2-1, with 8 bases matching TRBD1. The CDR3 consists of 17 residues. The ends lost 2 bases at V and 8 bases at J; junction bases unmatched: 14. The germline gives CDR1 WNHNN, CDR2 SYGVQD (reference sequence). CDR3 in amino acids: CASSELRQGLGWYEQFF. The CDR3 DNA sequence: TGCGCCAGCAGTGAGCTAAGACAGGGGCTAGGGTGGTATGAGCAGTTCTTC.

The CDR3 DNA follows: TGTGCCAGCAGGATAGACAGGGGCTATGGCTACACCTTC. Its translation: CASRIDRGYGYTF. The V and J genes are TRBV28 and TRBJ1-2; 8 nucleotides agree with TRBD1. V lost 6 bases, J lost 4 bases, and 4 bases stayed unmatched. This CDR3 has 13 residues. Germline lookup yields CDR1 MDHEN and CDR2 SYDVKM.

CDR3 residues: CATSEGTRGAFF. DNA of the CDR3: TGTGCCACCAGTGAGGGGACTCGGGGTGCTTTCTTT. This chain connects TRBV24-1 to TRBJ1-1, with a tentative D call TRBD1 (5 bases). With 4 bases removed from V and 11 bases from J, the gap between germline ends came to 13 bases. Looked up from germline, CDR1 is KGHDR and CDR2 is SFDVKD. The CDR3 has 12 residues.

The rearrangement links TRBV10-2 to TRBJ1-6; D is possibly TRBD1 (5 bases). The germline V gene encodes CDR1 WSHSY and CDR2 SAAADI. This CDR3 is 14 amino acids long. V gave up 3 bases and J gave up 9 bases, with 12 bases separating them. Here the CDR3 DNA reads TGCGCCAGCAGTGACCCAGGGTCCAGTTCACCCCTCCACTTT. Amino acid sequence: CASSDPGSSSPLHF.

The chain combines TRBV11-3 with TRBJ1-2, with 8 bases lining up with TRBD1. The CDR3 contains 14 residues. J gave up 1 base and V 6 bases, and 4 bases lay outside the gene matches. CDR1 is SGHNT, CDR2 YENEEA, per germline. The CDR3: CASSPDRDNYGYTF. DNA of the CDR3: TGTGCCAGCAGTCCGGACAGGGATAACTATGGCTACACCTTC.

The V gene is TRBV6-6, the J gene TRBJ1-1, with a tentative D call TRBD1 (6 bases). Trimming pared 6 bases from V and 1 base from J, leaving 15 bases between. Germline V gene lookup returns CDR1 MNHNY and CDR2 SVGAGI (reference sequence). The CDR3 loop spans 15 amino acids. This CDR3 reads CASSFGQRANTEAFF. CDR3 DNA sequence: TGTGCCAGCAGCTTTGGACAGAGAGCGAACACTGAAGCTTTCTTT.

The chain carries TRBV28 and TRBJ1-1; D remains ambiguous. CDR1 and CDR2 (germline): MDHEN, SYDVKM. CDR3 size: 15 residues. V was clipped by 3 bases and J by 3 bases, with 14 bases between them. The CDR3 sequence is CASSFRWERDTEAFF. CDR3 in DNA: TGTGCCAGCAGTTTTCGGTGGGAACGGGACACTGAAGCTTTCTTT.